The sample holds a few counts of the clone carrying this TCR beta chain. The entry originates in a study of blood T cell repertoires in COVID-19. The length of the CDR3 is 12 residues. Germline V gene lookup returns CDR1 MNHEY and CDR2 SVGAGI. V was trimmed by 6 bases and J by 4 bases, leaving 9 bases between them. TCRdb's table, derived via immunoSEQ multiplex PCR, lists solely in-frame clones and lacks some. The sample lists around 270,000 clones; 86% were seen once. Sequencing was done on a sample of peripheral blood. This chain links TRBV6-5 with TRBJ1-2; no definite D call. This clonotype was sampled from a man in his forties who had recovered from COVID-19. CDR3 protein: CASREGSYGYTF. The CDR3 DNA reads TGTGCCAGCAGGGAGGGCAGCTATGGCTACACCTTC.